This T cell receptor beta chain was captured by sequencing in a study of T cell repertoires in cytomegalovirus infection. About this clonotype itself: Its cognate antigen is unknown.

TCRdb re-called the reads through MiXCR, storing one row per CDR3 protein. The table shows roughly 920,000 distinct CDR3 sequences, with roughly a third occurring only once. V lost 1 base, J lost 5 bases, and 4 bases stayed unmatched. Germline CDR1 reads MGHRA; CDR2 reads YSYEKL. The CDR3 is 15 residues long. Sequencing was performed on cultured CD8+ T cells from PBMCs, taken from culture after CMV antigen stimulation. V gene TRBV4-1 combines with J gene TRBJ2-1; 8 nucleotides match TRBD2. This TCR was recovered from a human donor in good health (CMV status not recorded). Some clones in this sample may be carry-over from other donors' samples. The CDR3 nucleotides read TGCGCCAGCAGCCAAGCGGGGGGGCCCCACAATGAGCAGTTCTTC. Translated, it gives CASSQAGGPHNEQFF.